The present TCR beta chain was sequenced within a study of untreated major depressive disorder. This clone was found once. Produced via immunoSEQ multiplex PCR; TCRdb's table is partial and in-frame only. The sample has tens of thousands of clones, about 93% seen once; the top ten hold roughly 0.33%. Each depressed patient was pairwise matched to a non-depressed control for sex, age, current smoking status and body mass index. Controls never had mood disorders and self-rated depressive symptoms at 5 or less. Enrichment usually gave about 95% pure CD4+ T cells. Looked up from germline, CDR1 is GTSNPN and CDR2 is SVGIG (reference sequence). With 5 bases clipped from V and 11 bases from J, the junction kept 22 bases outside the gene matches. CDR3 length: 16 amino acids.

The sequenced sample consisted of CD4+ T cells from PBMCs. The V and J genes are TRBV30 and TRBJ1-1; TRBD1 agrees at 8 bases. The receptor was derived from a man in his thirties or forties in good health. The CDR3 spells CAWAYKAHRDNRGAFF. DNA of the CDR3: TGTGCCTGGGCCTATAAGGCCCATCGGGACAACAGGGGGGCTTTCTTT.